This T cell receptor beta chain was found in a study of blood T cell repertoires in COVID-19. Study background: There were acute and convalescent COVID-19 samples, and they came from the United States, Italy and Spain. PBMCs, B-cell-depleted T cells, or T cells were the source of the cDNA or gDNA that made up the material.

In the study's own analysis: It was from reference gene primer amplification that nucleated cell counts were estimated. The repertoire was sequenced with immunoSEQ multiplex PCR; TCRdb's copy has only in-frame clones and lacks some. V, J and clone size derive from that table, while D and trimming were established from the DNA sequence. There are some 64,000 clones in the sample; about four fifths occur only once, and approximately 6% lies in the top ten. The J segment lost 6 bases and the V segment lost 6 bases, leaving 8 bases of the junction unmatched. There are 15 residues in the CDR3. Germline V gives CDR1 LNHDA, CDR2 SQIVND (reference sequence).

The sample was peripheral blood. The J gene is TRBJ1-2, the V gene TRBV19; 12 nucleotides line up with TRBD1. This TCR was recovered from a woman aged 55 to 70 with acute or convalescent COVID-19. CDR3 in amino acids: CASRGQGAQEDGYTF. The CDR3 nucleotides are TGTGCCAGTAGGGGACAGGGGGCGCAGGAGGATGGCTACACCTTC.